The rows below give T cell receptor beta chains drawn from one sample of a study of CD8+ T cells in alopecia areata. TCRdb keeps only in-frame clones here, not all; method: immunoSEQ multiplex PCR. The table lists 140,000 to 150,000 clones, roughly half of them singletons. Sample: CD4+ T cells sorted from blood, taken at week 0. The receptors were gathered from a human donor with alopecia areata. The conserved cysteine and the conserved F or W are not part of the CDR3 here. D genes are given only for firm matches.

d_gene,v_gene,j_gene,CDR3aa
.,TRBV2,TRBJ1-3,ASSEPGLGNTIY
TRBD2,TRBV7-2,TRBJ2-7,ASSPTAGGTYEQY
.,TRBV5-1,TRBJ2-1,ASTSGSGGAYNEQF
.,TRBV4-2,TRBJ2-7,ASSQDLLGISYEQY
.,TRBV14,TRBJ2-1,ASSQRLAQGNEQF
.,TRBV30,TRBJ1-2,AWSTFYGYT
TRBD2,TRBV9,TRBJ2-2,ASSAAGTSGSKDGELF
TRBD2,TRBV18,TRBJ2-7,ASSPSGSGGEQY
.,TRBV28,TRBJ2-6,ASSPTGPSGANVLT
TRBD2,TRBV30,TRBJ2-1,AWSPSMVAGDYNEQF
.,TRBV9,TRBJ1-1,ASTASLNTEAF
.,TRBV4-3,TRBJ1-2,ASSQEDTGHYGYT
TRBD2,TRBV14,TRBJ2-1,ASSQYSGRGNEQF
.,TRBV9,TRBJ2-1,ASSLNTAEQF
.,TRBV29-1,TRBJ2-3,SGQNADTQY
TRBD1,TRBV5-6,TRBJ1-1,ASRLQGANTEAF
TRBD1,TRBV29-1,TRBJ2-6,SVGAGGAAGANVLT
TRBD1,TRBV2,TRBJ1-2,ASSEMDRDYGYT
TRBD1,TRBV29-1,TRBJ2-2,SVKKGDRATGELF
.,TRBV7-9,TRBJ1-1,ASSLDTEAF
.,TRBV27,TRBJ1-5,ASSLSARVGQPQH
TRBD2,TRBV11-1,TRBJ2-4,ASSREGTGVNIQY
TRBD1,TRBV5-1,TRBJ2-3,ASSGWTGGVTQY
.,TRBV25-1,TRBJ2-3,ASRPGSEDTQY
.,TRBV11-2,TRBJ1-1,ASSLGNGGTEAF
.,TRBV29-1,TRBJ2-1,SSSRGSSYNEQF
.,TRBV5-4,TRBJ2-5,ASSLAGYDGETQY
TRBD2,TRBV4-1,TRBJ2-3,ASSHLATSGSPDTQY
.,TRBV1,TRBJ1-5,TSSQDHSRGHHSNQPQH
.,TRBV7-2,TRBJ1-3,ASSLERTLSGNTIY
TRBD1,TRBV5-1,TRBJ2-5,ASSPLGTAQETQY
.,TRBV5-1,TRBJ1-5,ASSFGGDQPQH